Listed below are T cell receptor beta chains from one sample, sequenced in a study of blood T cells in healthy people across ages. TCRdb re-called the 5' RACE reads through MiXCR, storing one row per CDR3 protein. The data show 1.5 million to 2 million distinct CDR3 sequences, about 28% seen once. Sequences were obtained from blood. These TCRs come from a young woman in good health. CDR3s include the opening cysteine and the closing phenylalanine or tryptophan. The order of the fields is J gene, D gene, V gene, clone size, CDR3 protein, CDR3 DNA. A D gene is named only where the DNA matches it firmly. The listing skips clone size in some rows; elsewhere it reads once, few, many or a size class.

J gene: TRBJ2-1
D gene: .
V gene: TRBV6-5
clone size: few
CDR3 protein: CASRRSQGQHNEQFF
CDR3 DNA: TGTGCCAGCAGGAGGTCCCAGGGGCAACACAATGAGCAGTTCTTC

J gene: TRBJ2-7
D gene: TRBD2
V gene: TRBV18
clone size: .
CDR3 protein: CASSPIRDYPFMRYEQYF
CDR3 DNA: TGTGCCAGCTCACCCATCCGGGACTACCCGTTTATGCGATACGAGCAGTACTTC

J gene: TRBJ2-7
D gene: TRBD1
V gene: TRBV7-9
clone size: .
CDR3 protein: CASSSLGQGTSYEQYF
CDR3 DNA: TGTGCCAGCAGCTCGCTCGGACAGGGGACCTCCTACGAGCAGTACTTC

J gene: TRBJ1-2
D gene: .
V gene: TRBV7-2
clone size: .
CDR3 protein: CASSSAFHYGYTF
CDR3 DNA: TGTGCCAGCAGCTCCGCCTTCCACTATGGCTACACCTTC

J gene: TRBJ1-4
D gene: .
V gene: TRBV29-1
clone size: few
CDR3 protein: CSASTGWGEKLFF
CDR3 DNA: TGCAGCGCTTCAACAGGGTGGGGGGAAAAACTGTTTTTT

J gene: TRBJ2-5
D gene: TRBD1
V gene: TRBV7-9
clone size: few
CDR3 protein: CASSLLTGRETQYF
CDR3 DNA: TGTGCCAGCAGCTTATTGACAGGGAGAGAGACCCAGTACTTC

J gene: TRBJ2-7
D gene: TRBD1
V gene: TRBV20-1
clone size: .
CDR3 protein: CSANTGGRGNEQYF
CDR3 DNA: TGCAGTGCCAATACAGGGGGTCGGGGCAATGAGCAGTACTTC

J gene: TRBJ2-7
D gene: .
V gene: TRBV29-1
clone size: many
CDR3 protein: CSVVFGDISYEQYF
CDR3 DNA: TGCAGCGTCGTCTTCGGGGACATCTCCTACGAGCAGTACTTC

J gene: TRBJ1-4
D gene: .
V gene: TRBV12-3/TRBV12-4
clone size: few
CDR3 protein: CASRAGVDGKEKLFF
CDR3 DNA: TGTGCCAGCAGGGCCGGGGTGGATGGAAAAGAAAAACTGTTTTTT

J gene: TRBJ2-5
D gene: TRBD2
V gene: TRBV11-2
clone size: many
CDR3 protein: CASSLDPAGGLGTQYF
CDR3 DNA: TGTGCCAGCAGCTTAGACCCGGCGGGGGGATTGGGGACCCAGTACTTC

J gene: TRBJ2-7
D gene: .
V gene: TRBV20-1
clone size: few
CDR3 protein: CSASPSPIPSYEQYF
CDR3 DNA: TGCAGTGCTAGCCCAAGCCCGATACCCTCCTACGAGCAGTACTTC

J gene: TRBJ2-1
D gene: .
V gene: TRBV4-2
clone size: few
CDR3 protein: CASSQEVIGVNEQFF
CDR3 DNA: TGTGCCAGCAGCCAAGAGGTTATAGGGGTGAATGAGCAGTTCTTC

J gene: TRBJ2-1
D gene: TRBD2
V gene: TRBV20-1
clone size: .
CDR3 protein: CSARDGTISYNEQFF
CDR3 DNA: TGCAGTGCTAGAGACGGGACTATCTCCTACAATGAGCAGTTCTTC

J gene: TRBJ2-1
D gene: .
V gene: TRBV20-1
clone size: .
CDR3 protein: CSASQLHEQFF
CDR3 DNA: TGCAGTGCTAGTCAGCTCCATGAGCAGTTCTTC

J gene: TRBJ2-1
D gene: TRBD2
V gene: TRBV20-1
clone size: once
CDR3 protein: CSARGASGGHNEQFF
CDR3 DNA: TGCAGTGCTAGAGGGGCGAGCGGGGGGCACAATGAGCAGTTCTTC

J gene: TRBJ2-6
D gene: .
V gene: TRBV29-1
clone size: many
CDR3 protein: CSVEVAGLSSGANVLTF
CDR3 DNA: TGCAGCGTTGAAGTTGCGGGGCTTAGCTCTGGGGCCAACGTCCTGACTTTC